This T cell receptor beta chain was recorded in a study of CD8 T cells in Susac syndrome. Whole-study findings and limits: There was no clonal expansion in the CD4+ T cell repertoires of Susac syndrome.

This CDR3 contains 13 residues. Germline-derived CDR1 and CDR2 are SEHNR and FQNEAQ (reference sequence). V shed 9 bases, J shed 1 base, and the junction held 5 bases outside the gene matches. On this clonotype itself: Antigen specificity is unknown.

With random hexamers, about 0.5 to 1 ug RNA was reverse transcribed. A multiplex approach, immunoSEQ multiplex PCR, amplified TCR beta CDR3 across 54 Vbeta and 13 Jbeta. One entry per CDR3 protein results from TCRdb running MiXCR on the immunoSEQ multiplex PCR reads. The sample lists hundreds of thousands of distinct CDR3 sequences, around 93% occurring once. Sequencing of TCR beta, carried out with a high-throughput approach, was applied to CD8+ and CD4+ T cells from the blood. The Susac syndrome patients fit the recently defined diagnostic criteria for definite or probable disease. This chain joins TRBV7-9 and TRBJ2-5; TRBD2 matches 7 bases. Sequencing used CD4+ T cells from PBMCs. The receptor was derived from a human donor with Susac syndrome. The CDR3 here is CASLTSAQETQYF. DNA for the CDR3: TGTGCCAGTCTTACTAGCGCCCAAGAGACCCAGTACTTC. Drawing the rest from reference TRBV7-9 and TRBJ2-5, the complete variable domain is DTGVSQNPRHKITKRGQNVTFRCDPISEHNRLYWYRQTLGQGPEFLTYFQNEAQLEKSRLLSDRFSAERPKGSFSTLEIQRTEQGDSAMYLCASLTSAQETQYFGPGTRLLVL.